The entry below describes one TCR beta chain. Only one base separates this from a far larger clonotype, so it likely reflects a read error. In the same sample, other DNA sequences code for this CDR3. The study drew all its donors from Caucasian adults living in Nashville, Tennessee. With unsorted samples, genomic DNA was obtained from about 90 million PBMCs. CDR1 and CDR2 (germline): SQVTM, ANQGSEA. Trimming took off 7 bases at V and 2 bases at J, with 8 bases between the two ends. The CDR3 extends over 11 amino acids. Every immunoSEQ plate was one replicate of a subset's evenly spread DNA. Here immunoSEQ multiplex PCR was the method, and the copy in TCRdb shows in-frame clones only, minus some. The repertoire has more than 400,000 clones, about 84% of them found once; the top ten carry approximately 12%. The data belong to a study of shared clonotypes between healthy human individuals.

Material for sequencing was PBMCs. The source of this sequence is a woman between 40 and 50 years old in good health. Some clones in this sample may be carry-over from other donors' samples. This chain joins TRBV29-1 and TRBJ1-2, with unresolved D. DNA for the CDR3: TGCAGCGCAGGAGACAACTATGGCTACACCTTC. It specifies CSAGDNYGYTF.